The 21 T cell receptor beta chains below were found in one sample sequenced in a study of cytomegalovirus exposure and HLA in healthy donors. The study ran its PCR with 60 Vbeta and 13 Jbeta primers. Libraries were prepared by immunoSEQ multiplex PCR; TCRdb keeps only in-frame clonotypes and omits some of them. Found here are over 150,000 clones, approximately 88% of them singletons; the top ten hold more than 1%. The sample consisted of PBMCs. The receptors stem from a boy aged 2-15 years in good health and CMV-seronegative.

The V gene is TRBV5-1, the J gene TRBJ2-5, with TRBD2 matching 10 bases. The CDR3 runs to 16 residues. Germline V gene lookup returns CDR1 SGHRS and CDR2 YFSETQ. With V trimmed by 0 bases and J by 5 bases, 7 bases remained unmatched. The CDR3 DNA follows: TGCGCCAGCAGCTTGGGTCTAGCGGGAGTGGGTGAGACCCAGTACTTC. Its protein product is CASSLGLAGVGETQYF.

This chain connects TRBV27 to TRBJ2-7; 10 bases match TRBD2. The CDR3 contains 15 residues. J gave up 4 bases and V 6 bases, and 9 bases lay outside the gene matches. Germline CDR1 MNHEY, CDR2 SMNVEV (reference sequence). The CDR3 region has the DNA TGTGCCAGCAGCCCAACTAGCGGGGCGACATACGAGCAGTACGTC. It is translated as CASSPTSGATYEQYV.

This clone showed up just a few times. The chain carries TRBV19 and TRBJ1-1; no clear D. Trimming cost V 5 bases and J 2 bases, with 9 bases left between them. The length of the CDR3 is 13 residues. Germline CDR1 LNHDA, CDR2 SQIVND (reference sequence). CDR3 residues: CASSGSRNTEAFF. In DNA form, the CDR3 reads TGTGCCAGTAGTGGTTCGAGAAACACTGAAGCTTTCTTT.

This chain uses TRBV5-4 with TRBJ2-1; 9 nucleotides match TRBD2. This CDR3 has 15 amino acids. V shed 2 bases, J shed 5 bases, and the junction held 5 bases outside the gene matches. Germline V CDR1 and CDR2: SGHNT, YYREEE (reference sequence). CDR3 sequence (DNA): TGTGCCAGCAGCTTCCAGCGGGGGGCAGACAATGAGCAGTTCTTC. This encodes CASSFQRGADNEQFF.

This CDR3 is CASSERTGLGYGYTF. In DNA, the CDR3 is TGTGCCAGCAGTGAACGTACGGGGTTGGGCTATGGCTACACCTTC. This chain connects TRBV6-1 to TRBJ1-2; D gene ambiguous. The germline V gene has CDR1 MNHNS and CDR2 SASEGT. The CDR3 is made up of 15 amino acids. V lost 2 bases and J lost 4, with 14 bases in between.

The V call is TRBV5-4, the J call TRBJ2-3, with unresolved D. Trimming took 0 bases from V and 5 from J, leaving 7 bases between them. Germline values: CDR1 SGHNT, CDR2 YYREEE (reference sequence). This CDR3 spans 13 amino acids. CDR3 sequence reads: CASSLDLRDTQYF. The CDR3 region has the DNA TGTGCCAGCAGCTTGGATCTACGAGATACGCAGTATTTT.

The chain recombines TRBV9 with TRBJ2-1, with D possibly matching TRBD2 (6 bases). This CDR3 comprises 14 residues. Trimming removed 4 bases at V and 9 bases at J, with 17 bases between. Germline V gives CDR1 SGDLS, CDR2 YYNGEE. The CDR3 bases are TGTGCCAGCAGCCCCCCCGGGACTGCTAGTGAGCAGTTCTTC. Its translation: CASSPPGTASEQFF.

The rearrangement uses TRBV5-6 and TRBJ2-5, with D possibly TRBD1 on 5 matching bases. This CDR3 contains 17 residues. Trimming stripped 3 bases from V and 4 bases from J, with 22 bases between. Germline CDR1 reads SGHDT; CDR2 reads YYEEEE. For the CDR3, the DNA is TGTGCCAGCAGCTCCCGATACAGGCCTGAAAGATTAGAGACCCAGTACTTC. It specifies CASSSRYRPERLETQYF.

V usage is TRBV7-2 and J usage is TRBJ1-1; D is ambiguous. The CDR3 consists of 15 residues. Germline V lookup: CDR1 SGHTA, CDR2 FQGNSA. Trimming cost V 1 base and J 7 bases, with 16 bases left between them. CDR3 DNA sequence: TGTGCCAGCAGCTTAGTACCCGGAGGGCGATATGAAGCTTTCTTT. Protein: CASSLVPGGRYEAFF.

This sequence joins TRBV27 and TRBJ1-1, with 11 bases matching TRBD1. Losses at the gene ends were 2 bases for V and 7 bases for J; bases not matched to a gene: 18. Germline values: CDR1 MNHEY, CDR2 SMNVEV (reference sequence). The CDR3 is 19 residues long. Here the CDR3 reads CASSLRNLPGQGGLGEAFF. The CDR3 nucleotides read TGTGCCAGCAGTTTACGAAATCTCCCGGGACAGGGGGGTTTGGGTGAAGCTTTCTTT.

This clone showed up just a few times. The gene calls are TRBV30 and TRBJ1-3, with D hard to call. V dropped 0 bases and J dropped 2 bases, with 11 bases sitting between them. The CDR3 totals 15 residues. CDR1 and CDR2 (germline): GTSNPN, SVGIG (reference sequence). CDR3 sequence: CAWSVAGETGNTIYF. DNA for the CDR3: TGTGCCTGGAGTGTGGCCGGGGAAACTGGAAACACCATATATTTT.

DNA of the CDR3: TGTGCCAGCAGTTACTCGAGGAGCACCGGGGAGCTGTTTTTT. Translation gives CASSYSRSTGELFF. The chain uses TRBV6-6 and TRBJ2-2; D gene unclear. Germline V gives CDR1 MNHNY, CDR2 SVGAGI (reference sequence). The V end was cut by 0 bases, the J end by 4 bases, with 6 bases between. The CDR3 consists of 14 residues.

The chain uses TRBV4-1 and TRBJ1-1; D is undetermined. The V gene lost 1 base and the J gene lost 8 bases, with 11 bases spanning the gap. Germline-derived CDR1 and CDR2 are MGHRA and YSYEKL. There are 13 residues in the CDR3. CDR3 protein: CASSQVGGAEAFF. The CDR3 DNA reads as TGCGCCAGCAGCCAAGTAGGAGGAGCCGAAGCTTTCTTT.

This sequence joins TRBV5-1 and TRBJ2-2, with 9 bases that match TRBD1. This CDR3 comprises 17 residues. The germline V gene encodes CDR1 SGHRS and CDR2 YFSETQ. V lost 0 bases, J lost 3 bases, and 6 bases stayed unmatched. CDR3 in amino acids: CASSLGPQGADTGELFF. CDR3 nucleotides: TGCGCCAGCAGCTTGGGTCCACAGGGGGCCGACACCGGGGAGCTGTTTTTT.

The chain recombines TRBV28 with TRBJ1-5; possible D gene TRBD1, 6 bases. Germline lookup yields CDR1 MDHEN and CDR2 SYDVKM. The CDR3 spans 14 residues. Trimming took 10 bases from V and 0 from J, leaving 13 bases between them. The CDR3 loop reads CAITGPYSNQPQHF. The CDR3 nucleotides read TGTGCCATTACAGGGCCCTATAGCAATCAGCCCCAGCATTTT.

This clone was picked up a small number of times. This rearrangement joins TRBV19 to TRBJ2-1, with 10 bases aligning to TRBD2. This CDR3 has 16 amino acids. J lost 7 bases, V lost 5 bases, and 11 bases had no gene match. CDR1 is LNHDA, CDR2 SQIVND, per germline (reference sequence). The CDR3 reads CASSFIAGGRKNEQFF. CDR3 bases: TGTGCCAGTAGTTTCATAGCGGGGGGCAGAAAAAATGAGCAGTTCTTC.

The V and J genes are TRBV7-9 and TRBJ1-1, with D hard to call. Germline V gene sequence: CDR1 SEHNR, CDR2 FQNEAQ (reference sequence). The V gene lost 5 bases and the J gene lost 4 bases, with 17 bases spanning the gap. This CDR3 has 15 residues. CDR3 nucleotides: TGTGCCAGCAGCGTCAGTAGGTGGGGAGGCACTGAAGCTTTCTTT. Its translation is CASSVSRWGGTEAFF.

This clone turned up a few times. The gene calls are TRBV9 and TRBJ2-7; 9 nucleotides match TRBD2. Trimming removed 4 bases from V and 6 bases from J; junction bases left unmatched: 11. Germline assignment: CDR1 SGDLS and CDR2 YYNGEE. The CDR3 loop spans 15 amino acids. The CDR3 here is CASSSGSGRIAEQYF. The CDR3 bases are TGTGCCAGCAGCTCCGGTAGCGGGAGAATTGCCGAGCAGTACTTC. Full variable domain (outside the CDR3, taken from reference TRBV9 and TRBJ2-7): DSGVTQTPKHLITATGQRVTLRCSPRSGDLSVYWYQQSLDQGLQFLIQYYNGEERAKGNILERFSAQQFPDLHSELNLSSLELGDSALYFCASSSGSGRIAEQYFGPGTRLTVT.

The chain carries TRBV9 and TRBJ2-7, with 9 positions matching TRBD1. Germline trimming cut 4 bases from V and 5 bases from J; bases unmatched to any gene: 7. Germline V gene sequence: CDR1 SGDLS, CDR2 YYNGEE. This CDR3 contains 14 residues. The CDR3, as DNA: TGTGCCAGCAGCATAACGACAGGGGGAAACGAGCAGTACTTC. It codes for CASSITTGGNEQYF.

The CDR3 is CASRSDRGDTGELFF. CDR3 nucleotides: TGTGCCAGCAGATCCGACAGGGGGGACACCGGGGAGCTGTTTTTT. V and J are TRBV6-5 and TRBJ2-2; 9 bases map to TRBD1. Unmatched junction bases numbered 5, after V lost 6 bases and J lost 3 bases. CDR3 length: 15 residues. Germline loops: CDR1 MNHEY, CDR2 SVGAGI.

This clone was observed a handful of times. This rearrangement joins TRBV5-4 to TRBJ2-1; 7 nucleotides agree with TRBD1. V gave up 1 base and J gave up 9 bases; unmatched junction bases: 13. There are 16 residues in the CDR3. Per germline, CDR1 SGHNT and CDR2 YYREEE (reference sequence). CDR3 DNA sequence: TGTGCCAGCAGCTTGAATCAGGGGGTATTTCCCAGTGAGCAGTTCTTC. Translation gives CASSLNQGVFPSEQFF.